The clone carrying this T cell receptor (beta chain) occurred a few times. Mismatch with germline at one junction end may stem from a read error. This sample's time point: newly diagnosed GD, antithyroid drugs for less than 3 months. RNA from PBMCs was the source of the TCR library. This specimen belongs to a study of regulatory T cells in long-lasting Graves disease. CDR3 length: 15 residues. The V gene's germline CDR1 is LGHNA and CDR2 YSLEER. The TCR beta library used iRepertoire HTBI primers with Arm-PCR amplification of CDR3. From the multiplex PCR reads, TCRdb called clonotypes with MiXCR, one entry per CDR3 protein. The data contain roughly 440,000 distinct CDR3 sequences, roughly 17% of them singletons. These data are also associated with another study on T cells in Graves' hyperthyroidism and ophthalmopathy. That report adds: Stable hyperthyroidism and ophthalmopathy were separated using 13 V-J signatures.

The chain combines TRBV4-3 with TRBJ2-1; 11 bases agree with TRBD2. The end of the DNA aligns better with TRBJ2-5, so the J call may be wrong. The specimen comprised peripheral blood mononuclear cells (PBMCs), sampled at new diagnosis, from a patient treated with antithyroid drugs. This clonotype originated in a woman aged 18 to 35 with Graves disease. The CDR3 here is CAGSPALAGEKTQYF. The DNA for the CDR3 is TGCGCCGGCAGCCCCGCACTAGCGGGAGAAAAGACCCAGTACTTC.